Detailed here is one T cell receptor beta chain. The antigen is not known. This CDR3 spans 14 amino acids. Germline lookup yields CDR1 SEHNR and CDR2 FQNEAQ (reference sequence). Trimming removed 5 bases from V and 3 bases from J; junction bases left unmatched: 6. This entry comes from a study of shared clonotypes between healthy human individuals. Overall study results and limits: Memory subsets generally showed lower estimated richness than naive subsets. Shared across a handful of donors were around 5% of the naive CD4 clonotypes.

Assay: immunoSEQ multiplex PCR; the TCRdb copy retains only in-frame clones and omits some. The sample yields about 2.4 million clones, 93% seen once. A CD45RA-negative memory subset and a CD45RA+ naive subset were separated from the CD4+ cells. The receptor was derived from a man younger than 30 in good health. Some clones in this sample may be carry-over from other donors' samples. Material for sequencing was naive CD4+ T cells from PBMCs. The sample's subset: CD45RA+ positively selected. The V and J genes are TRBV7-9 and TRBJ2-5; 7 nucleotides line up with TRBD1. The DNA of the CDR3 is TGTGCCAGCAGCCGGGACAGAAATAAAGAGACCCAGTACTTC. This encodes CASSRDRNKETQYF.